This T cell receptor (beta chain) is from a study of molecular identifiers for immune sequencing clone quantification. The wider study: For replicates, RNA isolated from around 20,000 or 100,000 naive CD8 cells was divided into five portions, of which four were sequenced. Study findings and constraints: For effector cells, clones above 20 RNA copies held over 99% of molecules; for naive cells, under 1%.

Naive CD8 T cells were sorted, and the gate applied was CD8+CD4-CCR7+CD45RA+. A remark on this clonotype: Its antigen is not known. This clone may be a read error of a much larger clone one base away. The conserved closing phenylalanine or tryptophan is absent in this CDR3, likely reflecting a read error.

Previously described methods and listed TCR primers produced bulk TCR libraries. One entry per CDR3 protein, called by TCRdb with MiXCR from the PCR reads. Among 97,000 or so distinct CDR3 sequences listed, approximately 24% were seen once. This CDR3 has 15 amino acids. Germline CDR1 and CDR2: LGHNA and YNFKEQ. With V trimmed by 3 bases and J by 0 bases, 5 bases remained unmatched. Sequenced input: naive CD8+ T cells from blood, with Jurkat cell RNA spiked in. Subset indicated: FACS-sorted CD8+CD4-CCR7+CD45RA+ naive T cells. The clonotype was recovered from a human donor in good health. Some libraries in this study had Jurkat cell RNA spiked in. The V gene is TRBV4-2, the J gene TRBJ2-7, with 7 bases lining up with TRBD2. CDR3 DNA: TGTGCCAGCAGCCAGGCCCGCGGGGGCTCCTACGAGCAGTACCTC. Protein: CASSQARGGSYEQYL.